Shown below are 2 T cell receptor beta chains from a single sample sequenced in a study of T cell responses to AZD1222 COVID-19 vaccine. The repertoire was sequenced with immunoSEQ multiplex PCR; TCRdb's copy has only in-frame clones and lacks some. Among roughly 150,000 clones listed, 80% to 95% were seen once. The specimen comprised peripheral blood, sampled on day 0 of AZD1222 vaccination. These receptors originate from an adult in good health.

The chain couples TRBV4-2 to TRBJ1-6; D is ambiguous. The CDR3 contains 18 residues. The germline CDR1 and CDR2 sequences are LGHNA and YNFKEQ. Trimming pared 4 bases from V and 0 bases from J, leaving 16 bases between. CDR3 sequence: CASSPRPGVDSYNSPLHF. DNA for the CDR3: TGTGCCAGCAGCCCACGCCCGGGTGTGGACTCCTATAATTCACCCCTCCACTTT.

The rearrangement links TRBV19 to TRBJ1-5; D is ambiguous. There are 14 residues in the CDR3. Germline V gene lookup returns CDR1 LNHDA and CDR2 SQIVND (reference sequence). The V end lost 5 bases, the J end lost 0 bases, and 8 bases lay between the germline ends. CDR3 DNA sequence: TGTGCCAGTAGTTACGGGAATAGCAATCAGCCCCAGCATTTT. Protein product: CASSYGNSNQPQHF.